A selection of T cell receptor beta chains follows, all from one sample in a study of blood T cell repertoires in COVID-19. Profiled with immunoSEQ multiplex PCR; TCRdb holds only in-frame clones, not every one. The sample lists about 200,000 clones; approximately 85% were seen once. The sample comprised peripheral blood. The receptors were gathered from a woman in her sixties or seventies with COVID-19, enrolled during active disease. Each CDR3 is given with its conserved first and last residue. A D gene is named only where the DNA matches it firmly.

v_call: TRBV7-7; j_call: TRBJ2-1; d_call: TRBD2; cdr3_aa: CASSPGLGPPAEQFF
v_call: TRBV9; j_call: TRBJ1-2; d_call: NA; cdr3_aa: CASSVETGSGYTF
v_call: TRBV19; j_call: TRBJ1-2; d_call: TRBD1; cdr3_aa: CASSAQGVGIYGYTF
v_call: TRBV30; j_call: TRBJ1-4; d_call: NA; cdr3_aa: CAWSETGFNEKLFF
v_call: TRBV5-4; j_call: TRBJ2-3; d_call: TRBD1; cdr3_aa: CASSQTPRQGSTDTQYF
v_call: TRBV19; j_call: TRBJ2-2; d_call: NA; cdr3_aa: CASSMAPRATGELFF
v_call: TRBV6-5; j_call: TRBJ1-2; d_call: NA; cdr3_aa: CASSSFRDSGYTF
v_call: TRBV5-1; j_call: TRBJ2-1; d_call: TRBD2; cdr3_aa: CASNWVAGGSSNEQFF
v_call: TRBV10-3; j_call: TRBJ2-1; d_call: TRBD2; cdr3_aa: CAISPTSGDNEQFF
v_call: TRBV5-5; j_call: TRBJ2-1; d_call: TRBD2; cdr3_aa: CASSGGGAVLNEQFF
v_call: TRBV7-9; j_call: TRBJ2-3; d_call: NA; cdr3_aa: CASSLGLSTDTQYF
v_call: TRBV9; j_call: TRBJ1-4; d_call: NA; cdr3_aa: CASSPRERENEKLFF
v_call: TRBV5-5; j_call: TRBJ1-2; d_call: NA; cdr3_aa: CASSPPQTGNYGYTF
v_call: TRBV2; j_call: TRBJ1-1; d_call: TRBD1; cdr3_aa: CASSEDGTGGKAFF
v_call: TRBV7-2; j_call: TRBJ2-3; d_call: TRBD2; cdr3_aa: CASSLGGGRADTQYF
v_call: TRBV15; j_call: TRBJ2-5; d_call: NA; cdr3_aa: CATSPRRGVQETQYF
v_call: TRBV6-4; j_call: TRBJ1-5; d_call: TRBD1; cdr3_aa: CASSDSSPGQGESNQPQHF
v_call: TRBV6-5; j_call: TRBJ2-1; d_call: TRBD2; cdr3_aa: CASTGTSDYNEQFF
v_call: TRBV9; j_call: TRBJ2-1; d_call: TRBD1; cdr3_aa: CASSVSTGGYEQFF
v_call: TRBV24-1; j_call: TRBJ1-2; d_call: TRBD1; cdr3_aa: CATSDYRDSFQFYGYTF
v_call: TRBV27; j_call: TRBJ1-2; d_call: NA; cdr3_aa: CASSPRGYYDYGYTF
v_call: TRBV28; j_call: TRBJ1-1; d_call: NA; cdr3_aa: CASTYSTEAFF
v_call: TRBV6-4; j_call: TRBJ2-1; d_call: NA; cdr3_aa: CASSDGGGLEQFF
v_call: TRBV7-3; j_call: TRBJ2-1; d_call: TRBD1; cdr3_aa: CASSSDRENEQFF
v_call: TRBV19; j_call: TRBJ1-5; d_call: NA; cdr3_aa: CASRERDQPQHF
v_call: TRBV6-5; j_call: TRBJ1-2; d_call: NA; cdr3_aa: CASRDRLQHYGYTF
v_call: TRBV15; j_call: TRBJ2-3; d_call: TRBD2; cdr3_aa: CATSTQRERWEADTQYF
v_call: TRBV7-8; j_call: TRBJ1-1; d_call: NA; cdr3_aa: CASTWVGALNTEAFF
v_call: TRBV9; j_call: TRBJ1-3; d_call: NA; cdr3_aa: CASSVVGGPGNTIYF
v_call: TRBV19; j_call: TRBJ1-6; d_call: TRBD1; cdr3_aa: CASSIDRGNSPLHF